This T cell receptor (beta chain) comes out of a study of T cells in Graves' hyperthyroidism and ophthalmopathy. The CDR3 consists of 16 residues. Germline lookup yields CDR1 SGHKS and CDR2 YYEKEE (reference sequence). V shed 4 bases and J shed 4 bases, with 17 bases lying between them. The study's findings and limits: A model using 13 V-J features told ophthalmopathy apart from stable hyperthyroidism. Prediction of ophthalmopathy progression came a median approximately 7 months pre-onset. Most thyroid-expanded clonotypes above 0.001 were also found in blood.

This clonotype has a handful of counts. Its specificity is unknown. RNA transcripts were the template for amplifying TCR beta CDR3 regions. With the HTBI primer set, the TCR CDR3 went through a first round of RT-PCR. From the multiplex PCR reads, TCRdb called clonotypes with MiXCR, one entry per CDR3 protein. The sample has roughly 500,000 distinct CDR3 sequences; around 50% are singletons. This clonotype was sampled from an adult woman with Graves' disease, either hyperthyroidism or ophthalmopathy (not recorded which). Specimen: peripheral blood or thyroid tissue (not recorded which). The rearrangement links TRBV5-5 to TRBJ2-2; D may be TRBD1 (7 bases). This CDR3 is CASSPTGDRGTGELFF. The CDR3 DNA follows: TGTGCCAGCAGCCCTACGGGGGACAGAGGCACCGGGGAGCTGTTTTTT.